The present T cell receptor (beta chain) was sequenced within a study of spatial heterogeneity in lung cancer. Study-wide results and limits: Counts of expanded alpha and beta TCRs within tumors tracked the tumor nonsynonymous mutation count.

CDR1 and CDR2 from the germline V gene are MDHEN and SYDVKM. The ends lost 4 bases at V and 0 bases at J; junction bases unmatched: 8. This CDR3 has 16 residues. In TCRdb, the 5' RACE reads were re-called with MiXCR into one record per CDR3 protein. The table lists thousands of distinct CDR3 sequences, 9% to 15% of them singletons. The time point: sample taken at primary tumor resection. Whole RNA from tumor, nontumor lung or frozen PBMC was sequenced unsorted. This clonotype was seen repeatedly, ten times or more. Antigen specificity is unknown. This specimen consisted of lung tumor tissue, obtained at surgery. V and J are TRBV28 and TRBJ2-5; TRBD1 agrees at 7 bases. The source is a male donor with early-stage non-small cell lung cancer. The CDR3 DNA follows: TGTGCCAGCAGTTCCCCGGGACAGAGGTACCAAGAGACCCAGTACTTC. Residues: CASSSPGQRYQETQYF.